This T cell receptor beta chain derives from a study of T cells in Graves' hyperthyroidism and ophthalmopathy. RNA transcripts gave rise to amplified TCR beta CDR3 regions. The study used the HTBI primer set for a first-round RT-PCR of the TCR CDR3. In TCRdb, the multiplex PCR reads were re-called with MiXCR into one record per CDR3 protein. The sample yields 130,000 to 150,000 distinct CDR3 sequences, 22% seen once. Germline V gene sequence: CDR1 MGHRA, CDR2 YSYEKL. CDR3 length: 12 amino acids. Trimming cost V 4 bases and J 7 bases, with 10 bases left between them. The sample comprised blood. The source of this sequence is a woman between 45 and 60 years old with Graves' hyperthyroidism that later progressed to Graves' ophthalmopathy. The rearrangement joins TRBV4-1 to TRBJ1-1; D uncertain. This chain's CDR3 is CASSRLGLEAFF. DNA for the CDR3: TGCGCCAGCAGCCGTCTAGGTCTTGAAGCTTTCTTT.